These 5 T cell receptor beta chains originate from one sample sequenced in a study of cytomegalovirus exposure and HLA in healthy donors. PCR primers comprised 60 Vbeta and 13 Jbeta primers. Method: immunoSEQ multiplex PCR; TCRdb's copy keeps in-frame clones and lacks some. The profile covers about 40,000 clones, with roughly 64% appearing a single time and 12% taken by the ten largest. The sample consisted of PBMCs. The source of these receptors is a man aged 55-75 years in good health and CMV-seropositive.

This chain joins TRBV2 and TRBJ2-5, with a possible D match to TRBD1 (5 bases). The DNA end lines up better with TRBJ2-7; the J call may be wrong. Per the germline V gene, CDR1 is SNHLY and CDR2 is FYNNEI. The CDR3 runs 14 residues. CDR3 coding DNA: TGTGCCACCCAACGTCAGGGTACATCCTACGAGCAGTACTTC. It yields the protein CATQRQGTSYEQYF.

The CDR3 loop reads CASSQLSGGVNIQYF. The CDR3 DNA follows: TGCGCCAGCAGCCAATTGTCAGGGGGTGTAAACATTCAGTACTTC. The J gene is TRBJ2-4, the V gene TRBV4-1, with 7 bases identical to TRBD1. Germline CDR1 MGHRA, CDR2 YSYEKL. The V segment lost 2 bases and the J segment 6 bases; nucleotides outside the gene matches: 7. The CDR3 is 15 amino acids.

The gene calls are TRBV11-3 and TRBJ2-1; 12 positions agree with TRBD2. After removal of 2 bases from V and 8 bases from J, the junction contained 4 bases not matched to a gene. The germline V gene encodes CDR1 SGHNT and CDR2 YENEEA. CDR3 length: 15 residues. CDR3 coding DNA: TGTGCCAGCAGCTTAAGACTAGCGGGAGTTGATGAGCAGTTCTTC. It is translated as CASSLRLAGVDEQFF.

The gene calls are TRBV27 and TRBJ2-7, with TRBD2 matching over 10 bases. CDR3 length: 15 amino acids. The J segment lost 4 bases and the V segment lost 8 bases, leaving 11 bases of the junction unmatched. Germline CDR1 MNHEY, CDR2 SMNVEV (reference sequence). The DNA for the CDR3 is TGTGCCAGCGCGGAGGGGTTAGCGGGAGGTTACGAGCAGTACTTC. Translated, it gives CASAEGLAGGYEQYF.

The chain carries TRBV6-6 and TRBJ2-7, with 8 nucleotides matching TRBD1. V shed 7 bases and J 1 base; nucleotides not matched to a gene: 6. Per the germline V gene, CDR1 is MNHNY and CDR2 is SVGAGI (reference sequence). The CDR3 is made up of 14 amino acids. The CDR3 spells CASTLDRDSYEQYF. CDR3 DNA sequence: TGTGCCAGCACCCTGGACAGGGATTCCTACGAGCAGTACTTC.